This T cell receptor beta chain derives from a study of molecular identifiers for immune sequencing clone quantification. Study context: Replicate experiments divided RNA from about 21,000 or 97,000 naive CD8 cells into five parts and sequenced four.

TCRdb ran MiXCR on the PCR reads and lists one entry per CDR3 protein. This sample has 35,000 to 45,000 distinct CDR3 sequences; approximately 18% occur once, and the top ten carry about 6.7%. Naive CD8 T cells, phenotype CD8+CD4-CCR7+CD45RA+, were sorted. General observations from the study: Single-cell amounts of spiked Jurkat TCR RNA were reportedly detectable among 950,000 to 1,000,000 naive cells. Effector cells kept over 99% of their molecules in clones above 20 RNA copies, while naive cells kept under 1% there.

CDR1 and CDR2 from the germline V gene are SQVTM and ANQGSEA. This CDR3 comprises 14 residues. Deletions cut 7 bases from V and 2 bases from J, with 15 bases between. This clonotype appeared many times. What it binds is not known. The specimen sequenced was naive CD8+ T cells from blood, with Jurkat cell RNA spiked in. Subset specified: FACS-sorted CD8+CD4-CCR7+CD45RA+ naive T cells. The gene calls are TRBV29-1 and TRBJ2-1; D is uncertain. This receptor was taken from a human donor in good health. Some libraries in this study had Jurkat cell RNA spiked in. In nucleotides, the CDR3 is TGCAGCGGAGAATTAGCCCTGACCTACAATGAGCAGTTCTTC. Protein: CSGELALTYNEQFF.